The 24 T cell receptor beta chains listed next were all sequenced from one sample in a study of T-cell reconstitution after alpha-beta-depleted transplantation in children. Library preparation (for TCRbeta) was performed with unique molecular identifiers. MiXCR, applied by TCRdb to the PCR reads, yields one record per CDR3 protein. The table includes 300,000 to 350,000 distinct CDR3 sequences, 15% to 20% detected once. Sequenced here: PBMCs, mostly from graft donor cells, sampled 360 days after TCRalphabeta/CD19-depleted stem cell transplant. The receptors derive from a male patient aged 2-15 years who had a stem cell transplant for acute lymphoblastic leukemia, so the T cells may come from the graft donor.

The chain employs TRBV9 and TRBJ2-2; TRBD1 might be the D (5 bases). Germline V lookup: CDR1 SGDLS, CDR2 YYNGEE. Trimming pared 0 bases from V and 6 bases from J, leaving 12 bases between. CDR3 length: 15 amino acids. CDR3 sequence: CASSVGTQGPGELFF. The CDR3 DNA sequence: TGTGCCAGCAGCGTAGGGACCCAGGGCCCCGGGGAGCTGTTTTTT.

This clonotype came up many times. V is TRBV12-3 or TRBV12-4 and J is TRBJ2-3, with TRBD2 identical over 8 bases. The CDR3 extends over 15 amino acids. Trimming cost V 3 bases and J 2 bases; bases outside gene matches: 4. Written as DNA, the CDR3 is TGTGCCAGCAGTTTCTCGGGAGGGAACACAGATACGCAGTATTTT. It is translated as CASSFSGGNTDTQYF.

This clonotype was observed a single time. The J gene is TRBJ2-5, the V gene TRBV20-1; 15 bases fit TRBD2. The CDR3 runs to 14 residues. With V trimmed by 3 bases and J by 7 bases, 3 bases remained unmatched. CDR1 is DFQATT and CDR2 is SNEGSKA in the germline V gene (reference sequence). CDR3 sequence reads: CSARGGLAGGTQYF. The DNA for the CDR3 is TGCAGTGCTAGGGGGGGACTAGCGGGAGGGACCCAGTACTTC.

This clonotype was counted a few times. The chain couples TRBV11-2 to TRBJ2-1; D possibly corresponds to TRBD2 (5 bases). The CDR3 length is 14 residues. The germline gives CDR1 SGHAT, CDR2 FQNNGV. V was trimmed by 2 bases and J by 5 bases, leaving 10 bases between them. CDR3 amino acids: CASSLNVRDNEQFF. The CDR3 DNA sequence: TGTGCCAGCAGCTTAAATGTGAGGGACAATGAGCAGTTCTTC. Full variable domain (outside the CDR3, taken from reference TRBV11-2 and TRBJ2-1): EAGVAQSPRYKIIEKRQSVAFWCNPISGHATLYWYQQILGQGPKLLIQFQNNGVVDDSQLPKDRFSAERLKGVDSTLKIQPAKLEDSAVYLCASSLNVRDNEQFFGPGTRLTVL.

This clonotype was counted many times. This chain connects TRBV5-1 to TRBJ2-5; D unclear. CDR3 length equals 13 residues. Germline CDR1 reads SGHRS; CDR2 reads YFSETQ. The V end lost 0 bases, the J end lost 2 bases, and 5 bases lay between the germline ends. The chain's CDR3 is CASSLDPQETQYF. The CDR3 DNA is TGCGCCAGCAGCTTGGACCCTCAAGAGACCCAGTACTTC.

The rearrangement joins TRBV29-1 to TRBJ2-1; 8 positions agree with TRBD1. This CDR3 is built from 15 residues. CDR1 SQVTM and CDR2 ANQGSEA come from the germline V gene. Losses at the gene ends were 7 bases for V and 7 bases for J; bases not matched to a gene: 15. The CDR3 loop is CSAPGGRGVWNEQFF. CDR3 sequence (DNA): TGCAGCGCCCCAGGGGGCAGGGGGGTCTGGAATGAGCAGTTCTTC.

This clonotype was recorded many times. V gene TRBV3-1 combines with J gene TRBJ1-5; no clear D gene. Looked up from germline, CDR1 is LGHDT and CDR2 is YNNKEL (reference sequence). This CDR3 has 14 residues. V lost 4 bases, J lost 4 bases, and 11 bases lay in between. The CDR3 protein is CASSPRGGNQPQHF. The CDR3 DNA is TGTGCCAGCAGCCCAAGAGGCGGAAATCAGCCCCAGCATTTT. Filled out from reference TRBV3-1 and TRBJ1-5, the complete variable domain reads DTAVSQTPKYLVTQMGNDKSIKCEQNLGHDTMYWYKQDSKKFLKIMFSYNNKELIINETVPNRFSPKSPDKAHLNLHINSLELGDSAVYFCASSPRGGNQPQHFGDGTRLSIL.

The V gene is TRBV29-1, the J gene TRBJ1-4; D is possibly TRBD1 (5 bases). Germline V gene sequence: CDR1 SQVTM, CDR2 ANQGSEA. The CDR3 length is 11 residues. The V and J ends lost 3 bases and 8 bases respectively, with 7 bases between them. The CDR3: CSVERDEKLFF. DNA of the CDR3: TGCAGCGTTGAGAGGGACGAAAAACTGTTTTTT.

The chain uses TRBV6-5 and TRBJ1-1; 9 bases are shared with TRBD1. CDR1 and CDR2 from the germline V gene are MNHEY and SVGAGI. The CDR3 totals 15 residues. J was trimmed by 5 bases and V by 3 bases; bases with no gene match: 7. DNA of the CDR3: TGTGCCAGCAGTTATTGGACAGGGGAAAGGACTGAAGCTTTCTTT. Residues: CASSYWTGERTEAFF.

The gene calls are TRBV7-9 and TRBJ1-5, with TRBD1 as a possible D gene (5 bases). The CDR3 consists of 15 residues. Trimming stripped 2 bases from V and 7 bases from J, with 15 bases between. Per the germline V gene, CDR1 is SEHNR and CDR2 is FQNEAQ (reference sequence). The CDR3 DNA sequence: TGTGCCAGCAGCTTAAAATGGGGACTCTTCCAGCCCCAGCATTTT. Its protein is CASSLKWGLFQPQHF. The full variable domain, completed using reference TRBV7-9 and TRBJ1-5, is DTGVSQNPRHKITKRGQNVTFRCDPISEHNRLYWYRQTLGQGPEFLTYFQNEAQLEKSRLLSDRFSAERPKGSFSTLEIQRTEQGDSAMYLCASSLKWGLFQPQHFGDGTRLSIL.

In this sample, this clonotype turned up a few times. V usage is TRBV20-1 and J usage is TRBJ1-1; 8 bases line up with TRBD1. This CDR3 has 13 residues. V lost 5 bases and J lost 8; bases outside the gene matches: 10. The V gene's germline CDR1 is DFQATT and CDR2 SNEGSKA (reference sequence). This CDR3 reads CSAPGTGFGEAFF. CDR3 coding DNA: TGCAGTGCTCCCGGGACAGGATTTGGGGAAGCTTTCTTT.

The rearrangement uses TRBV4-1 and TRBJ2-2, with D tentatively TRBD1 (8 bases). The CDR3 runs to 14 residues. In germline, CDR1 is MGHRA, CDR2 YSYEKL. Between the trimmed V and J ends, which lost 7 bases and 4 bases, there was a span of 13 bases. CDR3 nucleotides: TGCGCCAGCAAGCACAGGGGGGGCACCGGGGAGCTGTTTTTT. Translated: CASKHRGGTGELFF.

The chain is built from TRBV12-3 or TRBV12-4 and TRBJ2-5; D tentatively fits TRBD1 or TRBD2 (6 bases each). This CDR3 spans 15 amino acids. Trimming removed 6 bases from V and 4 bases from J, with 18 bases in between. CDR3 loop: CASSHRGQGGETQYF. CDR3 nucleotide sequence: TGTGCCAGCAGCCATCGGGGGCAGGGAGGAGAGACCCAGTACTTC.

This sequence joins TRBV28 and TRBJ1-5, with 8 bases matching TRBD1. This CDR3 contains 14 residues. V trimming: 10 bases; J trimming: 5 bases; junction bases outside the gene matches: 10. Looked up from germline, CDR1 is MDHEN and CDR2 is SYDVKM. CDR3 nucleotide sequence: TGTGCCACCTCTCGACAGGGGAGGGATCAGCCCCAGCATTTT. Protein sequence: CATSRQGRDQPQHF.

This CDR3 reads CASSPLQNDRTGKAGANVLTF. CDR3 nucleotides: TGCGCCAGCAGCCCGTTACAAAATGATCGGACAGGGAAGGCTGGGGCCAACGTCCTGACTTTC. The chain couples TRBV4-1 to TRBJ2-6; 8 bases line up with TRBD1. The CDR3 totals 21 residues. V lost 4 bases and J lost 2; bases outside the gene matches: 19. Germline CDR1 MGHRA, CDR2 YSYEKL.

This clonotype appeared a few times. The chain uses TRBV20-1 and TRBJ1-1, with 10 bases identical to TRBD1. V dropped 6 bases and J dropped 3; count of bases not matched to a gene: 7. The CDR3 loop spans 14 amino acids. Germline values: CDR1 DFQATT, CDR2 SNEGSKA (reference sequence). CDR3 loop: CSACTGQGDTEAFF. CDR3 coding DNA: TGCAGTGCCTGCACCGGACAGGGGGACACTGAAGCTTTCTTT.

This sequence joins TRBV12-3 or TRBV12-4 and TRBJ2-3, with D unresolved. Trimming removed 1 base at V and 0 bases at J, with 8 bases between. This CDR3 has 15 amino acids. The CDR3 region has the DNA TGTGCCAGCAGTTTAGGGCAGTATAGCACAGATACGCAGTATTTT. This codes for CASSLGQYSTDTQYF.

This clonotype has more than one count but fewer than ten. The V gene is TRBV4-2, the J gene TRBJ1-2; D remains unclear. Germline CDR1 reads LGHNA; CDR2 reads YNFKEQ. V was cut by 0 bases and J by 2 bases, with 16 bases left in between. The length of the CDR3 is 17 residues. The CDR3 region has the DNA TGTGCCAGCAGCCAAGATTCGGGCGGTGGGAGGAACTATGGCTACACCTTC. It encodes CASSQDSGGGRNYGYTF.

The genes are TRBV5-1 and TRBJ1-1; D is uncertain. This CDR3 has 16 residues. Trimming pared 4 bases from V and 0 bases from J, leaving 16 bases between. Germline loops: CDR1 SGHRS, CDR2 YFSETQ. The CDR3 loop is CASSLSPISMNTEAFF. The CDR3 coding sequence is TGCGCCAGCAGCCTCTCCCCCATTTCCATGAACACTGAAGCTTTCTTT.

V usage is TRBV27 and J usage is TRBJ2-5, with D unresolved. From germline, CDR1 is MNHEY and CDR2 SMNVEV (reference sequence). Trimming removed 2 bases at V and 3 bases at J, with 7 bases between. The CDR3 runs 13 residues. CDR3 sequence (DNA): TGTGCCAGCAGTTTAAAACGAAAAGAGACCCAGTACTTC. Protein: CASSLKRKETQYF.

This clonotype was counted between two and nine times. The CDR3 DNA is TGTGCCAGCAGCGTCGGACTTGGGAACAATGAGCAGTTCTTC. This encodes CASSVGLGNNEQFF. The J gene is TRBJ2-1, the V gene TRBV7-2; D is possibly TRBD2 (5 bases). V lost 5 bases and J lost 5, with 13 bases in between. CDR3 length equals 14 residues. Looked up from germline, CDR1 is SGHTA and CDR2 is FQGNSA.

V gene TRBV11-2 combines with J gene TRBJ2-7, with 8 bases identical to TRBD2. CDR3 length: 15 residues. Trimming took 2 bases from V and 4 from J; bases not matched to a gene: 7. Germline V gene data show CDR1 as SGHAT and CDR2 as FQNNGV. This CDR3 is CASSLTSGPAYEQYF. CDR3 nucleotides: TGTGCCAGCAGCTTAACTAGCGGACCGGCGTACGAGCAGTACTTC.

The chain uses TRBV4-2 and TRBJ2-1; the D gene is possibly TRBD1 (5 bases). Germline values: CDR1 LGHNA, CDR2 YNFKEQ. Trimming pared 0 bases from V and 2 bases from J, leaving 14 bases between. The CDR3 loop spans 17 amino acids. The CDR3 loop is CASSQDGAVQPYNEQFF. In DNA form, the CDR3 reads TGTGCCAGCAGCCAAGATGGGGCAGTACAACCCTACAATGAGCAGTTCTTC.

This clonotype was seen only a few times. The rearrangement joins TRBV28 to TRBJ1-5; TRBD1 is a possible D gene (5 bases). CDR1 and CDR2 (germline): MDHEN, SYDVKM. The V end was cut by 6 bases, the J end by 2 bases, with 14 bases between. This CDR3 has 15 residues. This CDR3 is CASSGGVGGNQPQHF. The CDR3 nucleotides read TGTGCCAGCAGCGGAGGGGTTGGGGGCAATCAGCCCCAGCATTTT.